This T cell receptor (beta chain) appears in the sequencing data of a study of cytomegalovirus exposure and HLA in healthy donors listed by TCRdb under 2017. Study-level background: In an earlier analysis of fewer than 750 of the donors, around 290 Gb of sequence data and 90 million to 130 million unique TCR beta sequences from about 190 million T cells were reported. Roughly 320 gigabases of sequencing data and around 85 million unique TCR sequences made up an early release that covered some 640 HLA-typed donors. The genetic ancestry cluster associated with self-reported Caucasian donors included about 84% of the 350 to 500 genotyped donors. The aim of the study was to test whether cataloging public T cell receptors could identify signatures of past pathogen exposure. The study profiled the T cell repertoires of about 640 subjects by immunosequencing and related them to cytomegalovirus serostatus. In addition to the first cohort of 500 to 850 subjects, a separate validation cohort of around 110 different subjects was used. To predict cytomegalovirus infection status, the study combined high-throughput TCR immunosequencing, statistical association of individual TCRs with disease status, and machine learning. In a later analysis, previously published TCR beta repertoires from 666 donors were re-analyzed and high-resolution HLA genotyping was added so that TCR occurrence patterns could be studied. Rather than drawing on any new phenotypic data, the later analysis identified candidate immune exposures from TCR beta sequences and the way those sequences occurred across donors. To decide whether each TCR beta V gene segment behaved as functional or pseudogenic, an earlier analysis of approximately 590 of the donors relied on high-throughput TCR beta sequencing. Donor age, sex, ethnicity and CMV serostatus were compiled alongside the repertoire data. A later genetic analysis took genome-wide SNP genotypes for 398 of the 666 donors and used that subset as a discovery cohort. Every discovery cohort repertoire had been produced on one sequencing platform. HLA typing covered class I and class II loci at four-digit resolution. The number of typed donors differed by locus: roughly 629-630 for A, B, C, DRB1 and DQB1; 522 for DQA1; some 590 for DPA1; and 400 to 480 for DPB1. Several DR-DQ haplotypes were handled as single units for association and clustering because linkage in the cohort was strong. Across about 370 genotyped donors of the cohort, an average of roughly 250,000 unique TCR beta nucleotide sequences per donor were sequenced, and approximately 17% of those sequences were non-productive. Beyond this particular receptor, the publication reports: While some public TCRs were present in many individuals, most TCR sequences turned up only very rarely across donors. When HLA alleles, especially DR and DQ, strongly co-occurred, TCR associations were difficult to assign to individual alleles. A total of about 150 TCR beta chains were listed by the study as associated with cytomegalovirus. Three of the identified cytomegalovirus-associated TCR beta chains were confirmed in vitro to be specific for cytomegalovirus antigens. In a later analysis, several top co-occurrence clusters were reported to appear linked to parvovirus B19, influenza, CMV and Epstein-Barr virus. According to the authors, the approach could potentially be generalized to other disease states and immunological phenotypes. Because HLA typing was missing for some donors at each locus, association tests included only the typed subset. The earlier analysis of approximately 560 of the donors excluded roughly 17 rarely observed V segments, including chromosome 9 orphons, because counts were too low. A later genetic analysis reported fewer N-insertions in productive TCRs among donors in an Asian-associated ancestry cluster than the roughly 700-donor mean. The 87-base-pair reads could not distinguish some IMGT-functional V segments, including TRBV6-2 and TRBV6-3, so those segments were excluded. A cluster of highly shared sequence variants was judged likely to be a technical artifact of the sequencing pipeline. The classifier was reported to diagnose cytomegalovirus status with high specificity and sensitivity in both the original and validation cohorts. Immune exposure information for the cohort was limited to CMV serostatus. In a later genetic analysis, a missense DCLRE1C variant was associated with V-gene and J-gene trimming of TCR beta chains, and the association was replicated in an independent cohort. Specific HLA alleles were associated with 15,000 to 20,000 TCR beta sequences at a false discovery rate of 0.05 in a later analysis. The cohort was sequenced for TCR beta chains only, and without alpha or paired-chain data the features that could be detected were limited. In a later analysis, TCR association rates were found to vary across HLA loci, with the most associated TCRs seen for DRB1 alleles and the fewest for HLA-C alleles. Broadly in line with IMGT annotations, most TCR beta V segments showed up in productive rearrangements about 87% or about 30% of the time in an earlier analysis of 587 of the donors. A further reported finding was that TCR beta sequences accurately predicted the HLA-A and HLA-B alleles for most subjects in the first cohort. According to a later analysis, most CMV-associated TCR beta chains appeared to be HLA-restricted, and the HLA associations seemed to be driven largely by CMV exposure. Sequencing depth was assumed to be roughly uniform across donors in the presence/absence analyses, though that assumption may not hold. Linkage disequilibrium might explain the correlated functional status among segregating V segments, but an unknown experimental factor could not be ruled out. In a later analysis, HLA-associated TCR beta chains showed more clonal expansion and lower generation probabilities than non-associated chains that were equally common.

As to this clone: Its binding antigen is unknown. Base qualities are not provided; no much larger clone lies one nucleotide away.

The cohort comprised under 700 healthy bone marrow donors. At the time of sampling, all cohort members were nominally healthy, though unrecorded immune exposures were likely present. The donor was CMV seronegative and belonged to the group of 380 or so seronegative cohort members. Each donor provided a peripheral blood sample, and peripheral blood mononuclear cells were used for TCR beta sequencing. The Qiagen DNeasy Blood Extraction Kit was used to extract genomic DNA from the blood cell samples. V and J are trimmed by 5 bases and 2 bases, and the gene matches miss 8 bases of the junction. Measured from the cysteine to the phenylalanine, the CDR3 is 15 residues long. Just the 45-base CDR3 DNA is kept, in frame starting at base 1. The germline V gene (reference sequence) yields MNHEY for CDR1 and SMNVEV for CDR2. Library construction relied on the immunoSEQ multiplex PCR assay. The multiplex PCR relied on a mix of 60 forward primers for TCR Vbeta segments and 13 reverse primers for TCR Jbeta segments. The CDR3 region of rearranged TCR beta genes was amplified from genomic DNA by a multiplex PCR assay. The amplified TCR beta libraries were sequenced on the Illumina HiSeq System as 87-base-pair reads. The paper's processing steps were these. A later analysis tallied tens of millions of unique TCR beta chains across the roughly 610 repertoires, and approximately 12 million of those chains were shared by two or more donors. Raw reads were error-corrected and collapsed into unique sequences by a nearest-neighbor algorithm in which closely related sequences were merged to remove PCR and sequencing errors. V, D and J gene segments were assigned by aligning CDR3 sequences to IMGT reference sequences. Each retained sequence needed at least a six-nucleotide match to both a V gene segment and a J gene segment. A rearrangement counted as productive if the CDR3 had no stop codons and remained in frame with V and J, and every other rearrangement counted as non-productive. CDR3 was defined by IMGT convention, running from the second conserved V-encoded cysteine to the conserved J-encoded phenylalanine. The earlier analysis of approximately 590 of the donors excluded any sequence lacking an unambiguous match to a single V gene segment. An earlier analysis of some 500 of the donors classified V segments as functional when productive rearrangements were above 56.7% and as segregating when the standard deviation between donors was above 5%. A statistical classification framework was built to diagnose cytomegalovirus status from the catalog of TCR beta chain sequences. In a later analysis, TCR nucleotide sequences were compared against IMGT/GENE-DB human TR gene sequences so that V and J genes could be assigned. In a later analysis, CDR3 sequences and most-parsimonious VDJ recombination scenarios were assigned using the TCRdist pipeline. A later analysis defined each TCR beta chain by its CDR3 amino acid sequence plus V-gene family, and excluded reads lacking a unique V-gene family. As a way to deal with suspected cross-contamination and a sequencing artifact, a later analysis dropped 500 to 700 nucleotide sequences that were highly shared and had low generation probability. In a later analysis, a clonal expansion index for each public chain was calculated from normalized within-repertoire ranks of inferred template counts. A later analysis computed generation probabilities with a VDJ recombination model fitted to out-of-frame rearrangements, and checked the results against IGoR. In a later analysis, hypergeometric tests were used to score TCR-TCR, TCR-HLA and TCR-CMV co-occurrence, with a repertoire-size bias correction applied to TCR pairs. In a later analysis, false discovery rates were estimated by permuting HLA or CMV assignments 20 times. In a later analysis, co-occurring TCRs were grouped using DBSCAN, with TCRdist sequence similarity added in when clustering inside HLA-allele-positive subsets. For co-occurrence clustering, repertoires with fewer than 30,000 or more than 120,000 public chains were excluded, along with a handful of repertoires with anomalous nucleotide sharing. TCRdb took over this immuneACCESS table, retaining in-frame rearrangements with V and J assigned. Such tables are incomplete; in checked studies, under half of the missing clones stem from an unresolved V gene, and the remainder is unexplained. D and trimming come from the DNA, and the V and J calls and clone size come from that table. This sample is represented by about 140,000 clones; approximately 78% of them were singletons. Of the sample, less than 3% is held by the ten largest clones.

The chain was built from TRBV27 and TRBJ2-5; 7 bases in the junction line up with TRBD1. Sequenced sample: PBMCs. This clonotype was obtained from a female donor in good health and CMV-seronegative. The nucleotide sequence reads TGTGCCAGCAGTCCCGACAGGGAAGGGCAAGAGACCCAGTACTTC. Its product reads: CASSPDREGQETQYF.